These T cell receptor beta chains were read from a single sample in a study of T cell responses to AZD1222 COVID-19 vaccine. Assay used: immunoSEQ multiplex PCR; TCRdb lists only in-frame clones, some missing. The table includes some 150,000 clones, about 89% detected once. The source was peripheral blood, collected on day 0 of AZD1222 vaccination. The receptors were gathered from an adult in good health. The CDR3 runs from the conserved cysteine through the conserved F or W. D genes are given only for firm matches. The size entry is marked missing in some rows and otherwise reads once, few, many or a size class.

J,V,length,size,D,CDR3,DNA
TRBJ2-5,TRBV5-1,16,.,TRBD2,CASSLGTSGRAETQYF,TGCGCCAGCAGCTTAGGGACTAGCGGGAGGGCGGAGACCCAGTACTTC
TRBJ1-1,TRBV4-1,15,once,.,CASSLGRGANTEAFF,TGCGCCAGCAGCCTGGGACGTGGGGCGAACACTGAAGCTTTCTTT
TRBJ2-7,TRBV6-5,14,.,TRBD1,CASSPTGTGGEQYF,TGTGCCAGCAGTCCTACCGGGACAGGGGGCGAGCAGTACTTC
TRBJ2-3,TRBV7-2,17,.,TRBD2,CASSPARAGGLTDTQYF,TGTGCCAGCAGCCCAGCTCGGGCGGGGGGACTCACAGATACGCAGTATTTT
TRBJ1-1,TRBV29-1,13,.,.,CSVQAQMNTEAFF,TGCAGCGTGCAGGCCCAGATGAACACTGAAGCTTTCTTT
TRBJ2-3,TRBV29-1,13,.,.,CSVDPGSTDTQYF,TGCAGCGTTGATCCGGGGAGCACAGATACGCAGTATTTT
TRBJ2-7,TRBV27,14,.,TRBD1,CAPGGDRVSYEQYF,TGTGCTCCAGGTGGGGACAGGGTTTCCTACGAGCAGTACTTC
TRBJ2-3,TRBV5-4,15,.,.,CASSLAPSSRDTQYF,TGTGCCAGCAGCTTGGCCCCTTCCAGTAGGGATACGCAGTATTTT
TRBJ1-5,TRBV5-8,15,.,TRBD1,CASSSFGTGNQPQHF,TGTGCCAGCAGCTCTTTCGGGACAGGCAATCAGCCCCAGCATTTT
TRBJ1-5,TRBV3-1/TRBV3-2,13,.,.,CASSQRIGQPQHF,TGTGCCAGCAGCCAAAGAATAGGTCAGCCCCAGCATTTT
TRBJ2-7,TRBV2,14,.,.,CASRDRESSYEQYF,TGTGCCAGCAGGGACCGTGAGAGCTCCTACGAGCAGTACTTC
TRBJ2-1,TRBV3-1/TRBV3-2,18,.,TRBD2,CASSQEPALAGGLNEQFF,TGTGCCAGCAGCCAAGAACCCGCTCTAGCGGGAGGGCTCAATGAGCAGTTCTTC
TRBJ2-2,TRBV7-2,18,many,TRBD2,CASKQAGTSGRYPGELFF,TGTGCCAGCAAACAAGCGGGGACTAGCGGGAGGTACCCCGGGGAGCTGTTTTTT
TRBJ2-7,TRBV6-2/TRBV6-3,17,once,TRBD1,CASSYQPGQVNSYEQYF,TGTGCCAGCAGTTACCAACCGGGACAGGTCAACTCCTACGAGCAGTACTTC
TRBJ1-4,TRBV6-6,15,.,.,CASSLTGISNEKLFF,TGTGCCAGCAGTTTAACCGGGATATCAAATGAAAAACTGTTTTTT
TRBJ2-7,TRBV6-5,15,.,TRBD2,CASRKGGLGNYEQYF,TGTGCCAGCAGAAAGGGAGGACTAGGAAACTACGAGCAGTACTTC
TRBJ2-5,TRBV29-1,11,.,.,CSVEIQALAHF,TGCAGCGTTGAGATACAGGCCTTGGCGCACTTC
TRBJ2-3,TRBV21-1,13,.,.,CASSKACTDTQYF,TGTGCCAGCAGCAAAGCTTGCACAGATACGCAGTATTTT
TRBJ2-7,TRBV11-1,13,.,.,CASNNRSSYEQYF,TGTGCCAGCAACAACAGGAGCTCCTACGAGCAGTACTTC
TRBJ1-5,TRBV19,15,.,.,CASSIALNSNQPQHF,TGTGCCAGTAGTATAGCACTCAATAGCAATCAGCCCCAGCATTTT
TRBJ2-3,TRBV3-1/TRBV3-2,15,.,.,CASSLRRGNTDTQYF,TGTGCCAGCAGCCTGAGACGAGGGAACACAGATACGCAGTATTTT
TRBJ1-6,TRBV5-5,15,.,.,CASSPGTWDNSPLHF,TGTGCCAGCAGCCCGGGGACGTGGGATAATTCACCCCTCCACTTT
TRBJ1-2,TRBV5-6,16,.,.,CASSLGPPGTGYGYTF,TGTGCCAGCAGCTTGGGGCCCCCCGGGACGGGCTATGGCTACACCTTC
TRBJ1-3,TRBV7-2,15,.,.,CASSLAGDSGNTIYF,TGTGCCAGCAGCTTAGCTGGTGATTCCGGAAACACCATATATTTT
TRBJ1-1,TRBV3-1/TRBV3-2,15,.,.,CASSLSGTLNTEAFF,TGTGCCAGCAGCCTTTCCGGGACACTGAACACTGAAGCTTTCTTT
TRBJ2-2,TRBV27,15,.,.,CASSPRTVNTGELFF,TGTGCCAGCAGTCCCCGGACAGTGAACACCGGGGAGCTGTTTTTT
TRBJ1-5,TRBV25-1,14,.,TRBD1,CASSRTGDNQPQHF,TGTGCCAGCAGTCGGACAGGGGATAATCAGCCCCAGCATTTT
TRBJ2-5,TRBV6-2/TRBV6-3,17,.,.,CASSYGDLLPFQETQYF,TGTGCCAGCAGTTACGGGGACTTGCTGCCTTTCCAAGAGACCCAGTACTTC
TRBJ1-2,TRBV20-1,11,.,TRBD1,CSARTGNGYTF,TGCAGTGCTCGGACAGGGAATGGCTACACCTTC
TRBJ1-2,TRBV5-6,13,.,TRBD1,CASSLGAGGGYTF,TGTGCCAGCAGCTTGGGTGCAGGGGGCGGCTACACCTTC
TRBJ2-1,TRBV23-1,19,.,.,CAGKQGSKDGRNSYNEQFF,TGCGCCGGCAAACAGGGAAGTAAGGACGGGAGAAACTCCTACAATGAGCAGTTCTTC
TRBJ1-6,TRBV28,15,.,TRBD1,CASSPGDRVYSPLHF,TGTGCCAGCAGTCCAGGGGACAGGGTATATTCACCCCTCCACTTT
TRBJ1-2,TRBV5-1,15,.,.,CASHGPSQPNYGYTF,TGCGCCAGCCATGGTCCATCCCAACCCAACTATGGCTACACCTTC
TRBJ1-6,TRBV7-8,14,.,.,CASSLNSDNSPLHF,TGTGCCAGCAGCTTAAACAGCGATAATTCACCCCTCCACTTT
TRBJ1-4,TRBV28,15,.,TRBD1,CASSSSGQGRVKLFF,TGTGCCAGCAGTTCCTCGGGACAGGGGCGTGTTAAACTGTTTTTT
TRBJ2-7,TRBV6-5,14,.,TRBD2,CASSYVGLGYEQYF,TGTGCCAGCAGTTACGTGGGACTAGGCTACGAGCAGTACTTC
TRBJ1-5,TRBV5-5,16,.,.,CASSPRGDTSNQPQHF,TGTGCCAGCAGCCCTCGGGGGGATACTTCCAATCAGCCCCAGCATTTT
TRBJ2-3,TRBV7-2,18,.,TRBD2,CASSLVLGSSGVTDTQYF,TGTGCCAGCAGCTTAGTTTTGGGATCTAGCGGGGTCACAGATACGCAGTATTTT
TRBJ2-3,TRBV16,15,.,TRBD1,CASSQDRAATDTQYF,TGTGCCAGCAGCCAGGACAGGGCAGCAACAGATACGCAGTATTTT
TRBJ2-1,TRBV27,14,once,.,CASSSALTSNEQFF,TGTGCCAGCAGTTCGGCTTTGACGTCGAATGAGCAGTTCTTC
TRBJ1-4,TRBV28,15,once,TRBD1,CASRAQGAANEKLFF,TGTGCCAGCAGGGCCCAGGGGGCTGCTAATGAAAAACTGTTTTTT
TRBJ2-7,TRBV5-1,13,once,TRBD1,CASRWDSNYEQYF,TGCGCCAGCAGGTGGGACAGTAACTACGAGCAGTACTTC
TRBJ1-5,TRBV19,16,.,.,CASSIGGTLWGQPQHF,TGTGCCAGTAGTATCGGTGGGACATTGTGGGGTCAGCCCCAGCATTTT
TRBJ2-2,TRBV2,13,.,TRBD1,CASKTGETGELFF,TGTGCCAGCAAGACAGGGGAAACCGGGGAGCTGTTTTTT
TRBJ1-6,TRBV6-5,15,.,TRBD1,CASSHDRAYNSPLHF,TGTGCCAGCAGCCACGACAGGGCCTATAATTCACCCCTCCACTTT
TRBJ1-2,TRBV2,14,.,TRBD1,CANSKTGEGYGYTF,TGTGCCAACTCCAAGACAGGGGAAGGGTATGGCTACACCTTC
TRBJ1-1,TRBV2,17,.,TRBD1,CASSGYGQGVKGTEAFF,TGTGCCAGCAGTGGGTACGGACAGGGGGTGAAGGGCACTGAAGCTTTCTTT
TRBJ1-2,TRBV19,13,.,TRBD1,CASSPSDRGGYTF,TGTGCCAGTAGTCCCTCGGACAGGGGTGGCTACACCTTC
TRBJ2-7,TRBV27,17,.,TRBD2,CASSFRLAGGPSYEQYF,TGTGCCAGCAGTTTTCGGCTAGCGGGAGGGCCTTCCTACGAGCAGTACTTC
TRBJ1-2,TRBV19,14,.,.,CASSIRFRLYGYTF,TGTGCCAGTAGTATCCGGTTCAGGCTCTACGGCTACACCTTC
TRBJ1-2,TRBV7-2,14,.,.,CASSLDTTVYGYTF,TGTGCCAGCAGCTTAGATACAACCGTCTATGGCTACACCTTC
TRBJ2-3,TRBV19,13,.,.,CASSMQVRDTQYF,TGTGCCAGTAGTATGCAGGTCCGGGATACGCAGTATTTT